This T cell receptor (beta chain) originates from a study of T cells in narcolepsy. A single count supports this clone. There are 15 residues in the CDR3. V was trimmed by 1 base and J by 5 bases, leaving 9 bases between them. Germline assignment: CDR1 MGHDK and CDR2 SYGVNS. TCRdb's table, derived via immunoSEQ multiplex PCR, lists solely in-frame clones and lacks some. The sample shows some 30,000 clones, about 87% of them seen only once. The rearrangement joins TRBV25-1 to TRBJ1-6; weak D call: TRBD1 (5 bases). The clonotype originates from a human donor in good health. Material for sequencing was memory (CD45RA-) CD4+ T cells from blood. As DNA, the CDR3 is TGTGCCAGCAGTGAATCGGGACGGGATAATTCACCCCTCCACTTT. Its translation: CASSESGRDNSPLHF.